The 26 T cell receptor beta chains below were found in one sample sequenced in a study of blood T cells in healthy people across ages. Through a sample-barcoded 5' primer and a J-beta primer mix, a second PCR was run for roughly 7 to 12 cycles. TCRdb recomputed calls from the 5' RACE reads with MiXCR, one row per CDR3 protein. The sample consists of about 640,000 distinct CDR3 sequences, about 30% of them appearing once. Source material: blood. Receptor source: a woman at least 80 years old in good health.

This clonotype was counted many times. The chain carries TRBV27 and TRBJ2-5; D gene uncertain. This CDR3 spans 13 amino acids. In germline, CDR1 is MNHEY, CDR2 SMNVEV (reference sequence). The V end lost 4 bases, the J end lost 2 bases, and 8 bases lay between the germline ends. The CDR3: CASSSFGQETQYF. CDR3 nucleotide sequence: TGTGCCAGCAGTTCTTTCGGGCAAGAGACCCAGTACTTC.

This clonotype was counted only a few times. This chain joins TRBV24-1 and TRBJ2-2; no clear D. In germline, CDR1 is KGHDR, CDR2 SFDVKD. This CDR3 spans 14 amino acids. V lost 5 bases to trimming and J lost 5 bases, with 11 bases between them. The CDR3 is CATSAGPLTGELFF. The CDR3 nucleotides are TGTGCCACCAGTGCAGGACCCCTTACCGGGGAGCTGTTTTTT.

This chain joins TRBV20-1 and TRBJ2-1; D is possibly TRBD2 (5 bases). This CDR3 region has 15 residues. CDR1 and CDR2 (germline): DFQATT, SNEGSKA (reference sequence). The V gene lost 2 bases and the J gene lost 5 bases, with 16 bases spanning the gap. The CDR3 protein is CSARWGELRDNEQFF. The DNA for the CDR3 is TGCAGTGCTAGATGGGGAGAGTTAAGGGACAATGAGCAGTTCTTC.

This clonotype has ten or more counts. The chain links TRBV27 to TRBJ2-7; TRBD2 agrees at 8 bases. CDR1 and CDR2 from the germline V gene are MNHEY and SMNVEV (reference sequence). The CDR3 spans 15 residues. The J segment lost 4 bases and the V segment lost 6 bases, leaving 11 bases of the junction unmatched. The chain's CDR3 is CASRKSGLDAYEQYF. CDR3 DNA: TGTGCCAGCAGGAAATCGGGACTAGATGCGTACGAGCAGTACTTC.

CDR3 nucleotide sequence: TGCGCCAGCAGCCAAGATCTTCCCCGGGGGGCATCCTACGAGCAGTACTTC. Its protein product is CASSQDLPRGASYEQYF. V and J are TRBV4-3 and TRBJ2-7, with D perhaps TRBD2 (7 bases). There are 17 residues in the CDR3. V lost 0 bases, J lost 1 base, and 16 bases lay in between. Germline lookup yields CDR1 LGHNA and CDR2 YSLEER.

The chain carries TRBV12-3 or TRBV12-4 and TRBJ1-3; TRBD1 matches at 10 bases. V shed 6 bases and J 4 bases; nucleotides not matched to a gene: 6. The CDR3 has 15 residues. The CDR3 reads CASRRQGAQGNTIYF. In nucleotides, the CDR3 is TGTGCCAGCAGAAGACAGGGGGCGCAAGGAAACACCATATATTTT.

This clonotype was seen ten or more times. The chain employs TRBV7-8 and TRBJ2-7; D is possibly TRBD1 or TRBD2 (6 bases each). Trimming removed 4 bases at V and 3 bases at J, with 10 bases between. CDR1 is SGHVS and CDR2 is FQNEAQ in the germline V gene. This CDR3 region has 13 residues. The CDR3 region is CASSYGGGYEQYF. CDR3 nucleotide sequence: TGTGCCAGCAGCTATGGAGGGGGCTACGAGCAGTACTTC.

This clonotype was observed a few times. The CDR3: CASSLATGVGSYNEQFF. DNA of the CDR3: TGTGCCAGCAGCTTAGCTACAGGGGTGGGGTCCTACAATGAGCAGTTCTTC. The chain carries TRBV7-9 and TRBJ2-1, with 7 bases aligning to TRBD1. Trimming cost V 0 bases and J 1 base; bases outside gene matches: 6. The CDR3 totals 17 residues. Germline values: CDR1 SEHNR, CDR2 FQNEAQ (reference sequence).

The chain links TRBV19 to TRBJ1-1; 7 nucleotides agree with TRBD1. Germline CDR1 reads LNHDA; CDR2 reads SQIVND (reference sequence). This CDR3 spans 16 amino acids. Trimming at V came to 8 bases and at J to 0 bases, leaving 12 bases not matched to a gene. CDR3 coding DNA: TGTGCCAGTTGCGTGGGGACAGTTTACATGAACACTGAAGCTTTCTTT. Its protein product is CASCVGTVYMNTEAFF.

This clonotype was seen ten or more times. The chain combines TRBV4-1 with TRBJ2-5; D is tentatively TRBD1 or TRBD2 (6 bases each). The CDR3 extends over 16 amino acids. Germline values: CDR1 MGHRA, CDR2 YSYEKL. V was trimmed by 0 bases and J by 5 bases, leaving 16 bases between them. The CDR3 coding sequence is TGCGCCAGCAGCCAAGATCAGGGGCTAGCGACGGAGACCCAGTACTTC. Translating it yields CASSQDQGLATETQYF.

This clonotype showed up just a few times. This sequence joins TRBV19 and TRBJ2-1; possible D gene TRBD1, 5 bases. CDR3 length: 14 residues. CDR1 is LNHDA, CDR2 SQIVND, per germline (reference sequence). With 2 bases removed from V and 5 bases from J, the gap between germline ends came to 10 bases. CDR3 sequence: CASSIRQSNNEQFF. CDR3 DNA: TGTGCCAGTAGTATAAGACAGTCAAACAATGAGCAGTTCTTC.

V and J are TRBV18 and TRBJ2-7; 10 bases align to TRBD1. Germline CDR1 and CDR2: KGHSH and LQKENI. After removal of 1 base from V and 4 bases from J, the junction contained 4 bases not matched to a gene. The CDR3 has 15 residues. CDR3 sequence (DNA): TGTGCCAGCTCACCACTGGGACAGGGGTTGTACGAGCAGTACTTC. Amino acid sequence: CASSPLGQGLYEQYF.

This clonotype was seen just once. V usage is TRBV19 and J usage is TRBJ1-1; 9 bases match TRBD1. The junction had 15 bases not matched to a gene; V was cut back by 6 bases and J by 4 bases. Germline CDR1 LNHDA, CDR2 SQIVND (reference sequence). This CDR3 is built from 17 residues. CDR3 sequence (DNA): TGTGCCAGTAGCCCCGAGACAGGGGGAGCGCGGTTCACTGAAGCTTTCTTT. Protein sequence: CASSPETGGARFTEAFF. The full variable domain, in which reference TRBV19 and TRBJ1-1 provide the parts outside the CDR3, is DGGITQSPKYLFRKEGQNVTLSCEQNLNHDAMYWYRQDPGQGLRLIYYSQIVNDFQKGDIAEGYSVSREKKESFPLTVTSAQKNPTAFYLCASSPETGGARFTEAFFGQGTRLTVV.

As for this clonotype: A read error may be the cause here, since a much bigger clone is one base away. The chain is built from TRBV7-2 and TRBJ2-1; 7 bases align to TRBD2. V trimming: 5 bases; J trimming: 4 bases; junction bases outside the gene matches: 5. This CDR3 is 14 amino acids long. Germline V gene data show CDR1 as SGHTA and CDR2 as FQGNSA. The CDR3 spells CASSHGTTYNEQFF. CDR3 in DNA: TGTGCCAGCAGCCACGGGACTACTTACAATGAGCAGTTCTTC. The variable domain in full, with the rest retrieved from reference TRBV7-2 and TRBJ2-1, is GAGVSQSPSNKVTEKGKDVELRCDPISGHTALYWYRQSLGQGLEFLIYFQGNSAPDKSGLPSDRFSAERTGGSVSTLTIQRTQQEDSAVYLCASSHGTTYNEQFFGPGTRLTVL.

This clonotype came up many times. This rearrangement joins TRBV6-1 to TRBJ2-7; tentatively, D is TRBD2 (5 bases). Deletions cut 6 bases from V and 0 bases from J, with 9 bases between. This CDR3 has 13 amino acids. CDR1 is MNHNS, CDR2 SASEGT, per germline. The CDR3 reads CASRDWSSYEQYF. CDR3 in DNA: TGTGCCAGCAGGGACTGGAGCTCCTACGAGCAGTACTTC.

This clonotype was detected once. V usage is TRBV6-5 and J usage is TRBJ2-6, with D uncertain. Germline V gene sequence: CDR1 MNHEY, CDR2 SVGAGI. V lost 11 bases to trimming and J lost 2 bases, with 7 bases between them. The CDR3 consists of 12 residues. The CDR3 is CAGSPGANVLTF. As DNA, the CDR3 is TGTGCCGGCTCCCCTGGGGCCAACGTCCTGACTTTC.

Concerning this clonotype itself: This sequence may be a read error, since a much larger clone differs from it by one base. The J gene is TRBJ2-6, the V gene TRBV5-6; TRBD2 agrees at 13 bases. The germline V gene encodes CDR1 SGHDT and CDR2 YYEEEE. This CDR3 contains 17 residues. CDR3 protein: CASSALAGGPGADVLTF. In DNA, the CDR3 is TGTGCCAGCAGCGCACTAGCGGGGGGGCCTGGGGCCGACGTCCTGACTTTC.

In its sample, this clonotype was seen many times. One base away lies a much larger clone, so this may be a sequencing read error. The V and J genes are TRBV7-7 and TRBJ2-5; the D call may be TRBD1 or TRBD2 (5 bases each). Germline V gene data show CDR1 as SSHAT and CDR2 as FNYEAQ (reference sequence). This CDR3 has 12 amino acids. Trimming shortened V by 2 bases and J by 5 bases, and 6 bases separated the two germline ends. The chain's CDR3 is CASSLWGETQYF. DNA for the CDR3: TGTGCCAGCAGCTTATGGGGGGAGACCCAGTACTTC.

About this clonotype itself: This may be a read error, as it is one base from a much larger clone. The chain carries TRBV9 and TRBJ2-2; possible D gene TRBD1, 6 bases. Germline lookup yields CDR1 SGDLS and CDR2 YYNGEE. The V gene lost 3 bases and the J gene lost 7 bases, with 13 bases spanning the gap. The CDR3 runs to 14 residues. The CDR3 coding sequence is TGTGCCAGCAGCGCCACGACAGGTTGCGGGGAGCTGTTTTTT. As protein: CASSATTGCGELFF.

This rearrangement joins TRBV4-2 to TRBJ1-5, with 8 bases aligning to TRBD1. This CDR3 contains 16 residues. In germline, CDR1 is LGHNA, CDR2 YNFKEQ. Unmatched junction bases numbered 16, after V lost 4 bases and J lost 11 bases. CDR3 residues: CASSREAGAGGVSQHF. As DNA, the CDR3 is TGTGCCAGCAGCCGAGAAGCAGGGGCAGGGGGCGTCTCCCAGCATTTT.

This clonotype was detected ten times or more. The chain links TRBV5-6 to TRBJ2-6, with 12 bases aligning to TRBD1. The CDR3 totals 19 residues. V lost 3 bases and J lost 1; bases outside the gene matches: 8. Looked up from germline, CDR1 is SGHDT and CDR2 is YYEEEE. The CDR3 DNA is TGTGCCAGCAGCTCCGAGCGGGACAGGGGGCGATCTGGGGCCAACGTCCTGACTTTC. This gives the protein CASSSERDRGRSGANVLTF.

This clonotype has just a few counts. The CDR3 loop reads CASGTGATDTQYF. Here the CDR3 DNA reads TGTGCCAGTGGTACAGGGGCGACAGATACGCAGTATTTT. The chain combines TRBV19 with TRBJ2-3, with TRBD1 matching over 7 bases. The CDR3 loop spans 13 amino acids. J lost 3 bases, V lost 8 bases, and 5 bases had no gene match. Germline values: CDR1 LNHDA, CDR2 SQIVND (reference sequence). The full variable domain, in which reference TRBV19 and TRBJ2-3 provide the parts outside the CDR3, is DGGITQSPKYLFRKEGQNVTLSCEQNLNHDAMYWYRQDPGQGLRLIYYSQIVNDFQKGDIAEGYSVSREKKESFPLTVTSAQKNPTAFYLCASGTGATDTQYFGPGTRLTVL.

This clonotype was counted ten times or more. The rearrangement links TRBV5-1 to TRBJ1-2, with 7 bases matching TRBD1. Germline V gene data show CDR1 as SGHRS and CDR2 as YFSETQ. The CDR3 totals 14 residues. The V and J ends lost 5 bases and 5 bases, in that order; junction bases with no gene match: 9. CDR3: CASSREGTEYGYTF. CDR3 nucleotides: TGCGCCAGCAGTCGAGAAGGGACAGAGTATGGCTACACCTTC.

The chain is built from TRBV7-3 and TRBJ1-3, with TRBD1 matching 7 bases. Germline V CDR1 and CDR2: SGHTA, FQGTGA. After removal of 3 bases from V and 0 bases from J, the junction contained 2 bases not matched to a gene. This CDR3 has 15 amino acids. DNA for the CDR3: TGTGCCAGCAGCTTTACAGGGGACTCTGGAAACACCATATATTTT. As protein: CASSFTGDSGNTIYF.

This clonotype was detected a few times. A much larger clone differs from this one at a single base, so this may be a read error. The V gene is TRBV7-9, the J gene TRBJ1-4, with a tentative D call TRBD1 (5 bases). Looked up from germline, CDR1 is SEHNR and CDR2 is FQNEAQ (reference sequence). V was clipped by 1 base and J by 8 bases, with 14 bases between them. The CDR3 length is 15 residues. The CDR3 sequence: CASSLGVTEREKLFF. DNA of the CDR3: TGTGCCAGCAGCTTAGGGGTGACAGAGAGAGAAAAACTGTTTTTT.

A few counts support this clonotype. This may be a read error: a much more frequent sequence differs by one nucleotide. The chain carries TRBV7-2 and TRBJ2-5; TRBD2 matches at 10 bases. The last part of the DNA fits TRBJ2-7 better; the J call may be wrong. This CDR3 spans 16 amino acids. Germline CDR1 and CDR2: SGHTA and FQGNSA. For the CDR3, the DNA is TGTGCCAGCAGCTTAGTCGGTAGCGGGGGGTGCAACGAGCAGTACTTC. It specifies CASSLVGSGGCNEQYF.